This T cell receptor beta chain appears in the sequencing data of a study of blood T cell repertoires in COVID-19. For the study at large: Researchers got acute and convalescent COVID-19 samples from the United States, Italy and Spain.

This CDR3 comprises 17 residues. V shed 6 bases, J shed 5 bases, and the junction held 14 bases outside the gene matches. Germline CDR1 is SGHNT and CDR2 is YENEEA. Enrolled through a virtual design, the participants were between about 18 and 100 years of age and came from around 25 US areas. Measured with immunoSEQ multiplex PCR; TCRdb has only the in-frame clones, and not every one. The top ten hold 7% of the sample, which has 150,000 or so clones, about 90% seen once. This chain links TRBV11-3 with TRBJ2-5, with TRBD1 matching over 11 bases. The sequence was obtained from a woman in her forties or fifties who had recovered from COVID-19. Sequencing used PBMCs or T cells enriched from blood (not recorded which). The DNA of the CDR3 is TGTGCCAGCAGGAAGCCGGGACAGGGGGGGAGAAGGGAGACCCAGTACTTC. It is translated as CASRKPGQGGRRETQYF.